Reported below is one TCR beta chain. Its antigen target is currently unknown. One base away there is no much larger clone; base qualities are not given. V loses 5 bases at its end and J loses 9 bases; junction bases beyond the gene matches: 16. The CDR3 goes from the cysteine to the phenylalanine over 16 residues. Just the 48-base CDR3 DNA is kept, in frame starting at base 1. From a lookup of the germline V gene (reference sequence), CDR1 and CDR2 are MNHEY and SMNVEV. The hyperthyroidism patients were between 18 and 65 years old and newly diagnosed, with a disease duration of less than 2 months. Any patient with an uncontrolled infection, another autoimmune disease, pregnancy or lactation was excluded. Diagnoses relied on clinical symptoms, serum thyroxine and TRAb, thyroid ultrasound and orbital computed tomography. For progressor patients, blood was drawn at the first diagnosis of hyperthyroidism, before any ophthalmopathy symptoms had appeared. PBMCs were isolated from about 10 ml of fresh peripheral blood by Ficoll-Paque density gradient centrifugation. Progressor patients were initially diagnosed with Graves' hyperthyroidism and developed ophthalmopathy during follow-up. Trizol reagent was used to extract total RNA, and RNA quality was then checked on an Agilent 2100 Bioanalyzer.

This sample stems from a study of T cells in Graves' hyperthyroidism and ophthalmopathy (dated by TCRdb to about 2019). Some background on the complete study: Peripheral blood was sampled at the time of initial diagnosis, prior to any treatment. A discovery cohort of about a hundred patients, approximately 44 with Graves' ophthalmopathy and more than 55 with stable Graves' hyperthyroidism, was used to find distinguishing TCR V-J signatures. Whether ophthalmopathy could be predicted prospectively was tested in an independent validation cohort made up of roughly 19 hyperthyroidism patients plus 17 patients who later progressed to ophthalmopathy. The roughly 91 discovery patients were randomly split 7:3 into training and test sets. The study also compared thyroid tissue and blood T-cell repertoires from several Graves' hyperthyroidism patients. After blood sampling, hyperthyroidism patients were treated with methimazole at a starting dose of 30 mg daily, and ophthalmopathy patients were treated with high-dose intravenous methylprednisolone. According to the paper, TCR Vbeta CDR3 sequencing was carried out on more than 120 peripheral blood samples, which came from approximately 43 ophthalmopathy, 80 or so hyperthyroidism and roughly 17 progressor patients. Study-wide findings and limitations: Sample size was not statistically predetermined, and blinding of investigators to group allocation was not performed. Most expanded thyroid clonotypes (frequency above 0.001) were also found in blood, which suggests that blood repertoires may mirror thyroid immune responses. During validation, the model predicted progression to ophthalmopathy a median of approximately 7 months ahead of onset, with more than 60% sensitivity and almost 75% specificity. A model built on a 13 V-J signature distinguished ophthalmopathy from stable hyperthyroidism, reaching 87.88% sensitivity and about 81% specificity in cross-validation and 80%/75% in testing.

Amplification of TCR beta CDR3 regions was carried out from RNA transcripts. The first round of RT-PCR for the TCR CDR3 was performed with the HTBI primer set and the Qiagen OneStep RT-PCR kit. Libraries were constructed in a second round of multiplex PCR, after which size selection and purification were performed. The libraries were sequenced on an Illumina HiSeq2000 using paired-end 100 bp reads. The study's processing was this. SOAPnuke was used to process the raw data, with reads discarded if the reads contained adapters or uncalled bases, had a mean Phred below 15, or lacked an exact constant-primer or identifier match. COPE v1.2.5 was used to merge the high-quality paired reads, and each unique nucleotide sequence was defined as a clonotype. MiTCR v1.1 was used to align the clonotypes against IMGT TRBV, TRBD and TRBJ reference segments. The analysis included only V-J combinations with a frequency above 0.0001, which together covered about 99% of the repertoires. A TCS score was defined as the ratio between F50 (clonal expansion) and ExV (chaos), using BLOSUM62-based TCRdist between CDR3 peptides within each V-J. Welch's t-statistics and random forest reduced some 510 V-J features to 13, which were used in a naive Bayes classifier (R e1071). TCRdb redid the processing of the public reads, applying fastp at Q25 and MiXCR, and retained in-frame beta chains. Every CDR3 protein is listed once, alongside the most common genes and DNA of its rows. The authors' filters were not applied to this entry. Counted in this sample were hundreds of thousands of distinct CDR3 sequences; approximately 18% of them appeared once. The top ten clones comprise around 15% of the sample.

The TCR originated in a woman between 50 and 59 years old with Graves' hyperthyroidism that later progressed to Graves' ophthalmopathy. The V and J genes are TRBV27 and TRBJ2-1, and 7 junction bases match TRBD1. The sample consisted of blood. The DNA sequence follows: TGTGCCAGCAGTCCTTACAGGGGCTTTGAAGTGGGTGAGCAGTTCTTC. Its product reads: CASSPYRGFEVGEQFF.